This TCR beta chain was obtained from a study of T cells in Graves' hyperthyroidism and ophthalmopathy. Comment on this clonotype: Its antigen is currently unknown.

General observations from the study: Most thyroid-expanded clonotypes above 0.001 were also found in blood.

Authors of the study amplified TCR beta CDR3 regions from RNA transcripts. The study used the HTBI primer set for a first-round RT-PCR of the TCR CDR3. Each CDR3 protein gets one entry after TCRdb re-called the multiplex PCR reads with MiXCR. Seen here are 300,000 to 500,000 distinct CDR3 sequences, around an eighth observed once, and the top ten hold around 30%. CDR1 LNHDA and CDR2 SQIVND come from the germline V gene (reference sequence). V was pared by 7 bases and J by 7 bases, with 12 bases of the junction left unmatched. The CDR3 totals 15 residues. The source is a man in his fifties or sixties with Graves' ophthalmopathy. The sequenced material came from blood. V usage is TRBV19 and J usage is TRBJ2-1, with TRBD2 matching over 8 bases. The CDR3 nucleotides are TGTGCCAGTATCCCAACTAGCGGAGGAAGGAATGAGCAGTTCTTC. Residues: CASIPTSGGRNEQFF.